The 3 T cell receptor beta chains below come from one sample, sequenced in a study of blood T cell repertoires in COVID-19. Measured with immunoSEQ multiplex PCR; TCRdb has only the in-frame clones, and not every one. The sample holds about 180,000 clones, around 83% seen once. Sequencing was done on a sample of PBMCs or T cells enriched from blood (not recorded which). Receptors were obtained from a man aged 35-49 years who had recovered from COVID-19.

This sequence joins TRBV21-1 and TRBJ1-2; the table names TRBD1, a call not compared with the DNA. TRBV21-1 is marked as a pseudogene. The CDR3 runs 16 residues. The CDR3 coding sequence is TGTGCCAGCAGCAAAGCGGAAACAGGGGGCCGCTATGGCTACACCTTC. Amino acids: CASSKAETGGRYGYTF.

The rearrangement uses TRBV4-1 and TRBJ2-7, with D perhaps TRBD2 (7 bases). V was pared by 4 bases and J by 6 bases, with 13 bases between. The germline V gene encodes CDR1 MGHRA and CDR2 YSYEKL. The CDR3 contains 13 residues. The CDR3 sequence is CASSLERGGEQYF. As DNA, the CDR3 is TGCGCCAGCAGCCTGGAGAGGGGGGGCGAGCAGTACTTC.

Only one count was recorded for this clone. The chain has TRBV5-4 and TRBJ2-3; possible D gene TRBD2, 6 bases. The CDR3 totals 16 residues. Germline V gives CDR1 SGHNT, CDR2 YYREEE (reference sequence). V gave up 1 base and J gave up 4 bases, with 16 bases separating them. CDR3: CASSLFGTGLSDTQYF. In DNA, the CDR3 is TGTGCCAGCAGCTTGTTTGGGACGGGACTTTCAGATACGCAGTATTTT.